This is a list of T cell receptor beta chains from one sample in a study of blood T cell repertoires in COVID-19. Data came from immunoSEQ multiplex PCR; TCRdb stores just in-frame clones and leaves some out. The sample records approximately 310,000 clones, 80% to 90% being singletons. Specimen: PBMCs or T cells enriched from blood (not recorded which). Receptor source: a man in his thirties or forties who had recovered from COVID-19. Both conserved end residues are part of each CDR3. Each record gives: J gene, clone size, D gene, V gene, CDR3 protein, CDR3 DNA. The D gene is left open where the match is weak. A row's size may be missing; if present it is once, few, many or a size class.

j_gene: TRBJ1-3
abundance: .
d_gene: .
v_gene: TRBV29-1
CDR3aa: CSVGAGVGNTIYF
CDR3nt: TGCAGCGTTGGAGCAGGGGTTGGAAACACCATATATTTT

j_gene: TRBJ1-3
abundance: .
d_gene: TRBD1
v_gene: TRBV29-1
CDR3aa: CSAWTGAGNTIYF
CDR3nt: TGCAGCGCCTGGACAGGGGCTGGAAACACCATATATTTT

j_gene: TRBJ1-1
abundance: .
d_gene: .
v_gene: TRBV5-5
CDR3aa: CASSLVGQLNTEAFF
CDR3nt: TGTGCCAGCAGCTTAGTCGGACAGTTGAACACTGAAGCTTTCTTT

j_gene: TRBJ2-7
abundance: .
d_gene: TRBD1
v_gene: TRBV3-1/TRBV3-2
CDR3aa: CASSQVPGGYEQYF
CDR3nt: TGTGCCAGCAGCCAAGTCCCAGGGGGCTACGAGCAGTACTTC

j_gene: TRBJ2-3
abundance: .
d_gene: TRBD2
v_gene: TRBV6-6
CDR3aa: CASSYSAGVKDTQYF
CDR3nt: TGTGCCAGCAGTTACAGCGCGGGGGTCAAGGATACGCAGTATTTT

j_gene: TRBJ2-7
abundance: .
d_gene: .
v_gene: TRBV30
CDR3aa: CAWSTTRGKNSYEQYF
CDR3nt: TGTGCCTGGAGTACAACTCGCGGAAAGAACTCCTACGAGCAGTACTTC

j_gene: TRBJ2-2
abundance: .
d_gene: .
v_gene: TRBV5-5
CDR3aa: CASSLGDTFTGELFF
CDR3nt: TGTGCCAGCAGCTTGGGGGACACCTTCACCGGGGAGCTGTTTTTT

j_gene: TRBJ2-1
abundance: once
d_gene: TRBD1
v_gene: TRBV7-2
CDR3aa: CASSVQGAGSYNEQFF
CDR3nt: TGTGCCAGCAGCGTACAGGGGGCGGGTTCCTACAATGAGCAGTTCTTC

j_gene: TRBJ2-1
abundance: .
d_gene: .
v_gene: TRBV11-2
CDR3aa: CASSLDQGLKQFF
CDR3nt: TGTGCCAGCAGCTTAGATCAAGGACTCAAGCAGTTCTTC

j_gene: TRBJ2-7
abundance: .
d_gene: TRBD1
v_gene: TRBV2
CDR3aa: CASSVPQIPGQGRNSMYEQYF
CDR3nt: TGTGCCAGCAGTGTACCTCAAATACCGGGACAGGGGCGAAATTCTATGTACGAGCAGTACTTC